This T cell receptor (beta chain) comes out of a study of T cell repertoires in cytomegalovirus infection. This CDR3 comprises 12 residues. Trimming took off 3 bases at V and 9 bases at J, with 10 bases between the two ends. CDR1 is MNHEY, CDR2 SVGEGT, per germline. TCRdb passed the reads through MiXCR, listing each CDR3 protein once. The sample comprises around 530,000 distinct CDR3 sequences, 26% of which are singletons, and less than 15% rests with the top ten. The sequenced sample was PBMCs. The chain carries TRBV6-2 or TRBV6-3 and TRBJ2-3; D uncertain. The receptor was derived from a human donor in good health (CMV status not recorded). Some clones in this sample may be carry-over from other donors' samples. DNA of the CDR3: TGTGCCAGCAGTTATGCCAGGCTAACGCAGTATTTT. Translated: CASSYARLTQYF.